A single sample is the source of the 17 T cell receptor beta chains below, sequenced in a study of cytomegalovirus exposure and HLA in healthy donors. Both 60 Vbeta primers and 13 Jbeta primers went into the PCR. TCRdb keeps only in-frame clones here, not all; method: immunoSEQ multiplex PCR. In the table there are around 140,000 clones, 82% of which are singletons. The material sequenced was PBMCs. These receptors came from a man aged 18 to 29 in good health and CMV-seropositive.

The chain combines TRBV27 with TRBJ1-5; TRBD1 might be the D (5 bases). V lost 3 bases and J 2 bases, leaving 14 bases between the germline ends. CDR1 is MNHEY and CDR2 is SMNVEV in the germline V gene (reference sequence). This CDR3 has 16 amino acids. In DNA form, the CDR3 reads TGTGCCAGCAGTTTTCTGGGGGGGTTAGGCAATCAGCCCCAGCATTTT. Translation gives CASSFLGGLGNQPQHF.

The V and J genes are TRBV28 and TRBJ1-1; D not certain. The CDR3 runs 14 residues. Per germline, CDR1 MDHEN and CDR2 SYDVKM. The V end was cut by 3 bases, the J end by 7 bases, with 15 bases between. CDR3 loop: CASSFGRGNDEAFF. In DNA form, the CDR3 reads TGTGCCAGCAGTTTCGGTAGAGGGAACGATGAAGCTTTCTTT.

J is TRBJ1-2 and V is TRBV13; unclear D gene. The germline V and J ends were trimmed by 5 bases and 8 bases, with 12 bases remaining between them. This CDR3 is 12 amino acids long. CDR1 PRHDT and CDR2 FYEKMQ come from the germline V gene (reference sequence). CDR3 coding DNA: TGTGCCAGCAGCCCCGGGAGGAAAGGCTACACCTTC. Its translation is CASSPGRKGYTF.

V gene TRBV5-4 combines with J gene TRBJ2-2; D is unresolved. Trimming took off 2 bases at V and 4 bases at J, with 9 bases between the two ends. The V gene's germline CDR1 is SGHNT and CDR2 YYREEE (reference sequence). This CDR3 spans 14 amino acids. For the CDR3, the DNA is TGTGCCAGCAGCTTCATGGGCGTCACCGGGGAGCTGTTTTTT. Protein: CASSFMGVTGELFF.

The gene calls are TRBV2 and TRBJ2-2; D remains ambiguous. This CDR3 is 12 amino acids long. Trimming removed 6 bases at V and 2 bases at J, with 4 bases between. Germline assignment: CDR1 SNHLY and CDR2 FYNNEI. CDR3 bases: TGTGCCAGCAGGTTAAACACCGGGGAGCTGTTTTTT. Translation gives CASRLNTGELFF.

V and J are TRBV14 and TRBJ2-1, with TRBD2 identical over 10 bases. Germline CDR1 is SGHDN and CDR2 is FVKESK. The J segment lost 4 bases and the V segment lost 7 bases, leaving 7 bases of the junction unmatched. The CDR3 loop spans 15 amino acids. The CDR3 region is CASTLLAGDYNEQFF. In nucleotides, the CDR3 is TGTGCCAGCACCCTTCTAGCGGGAGATTACAATGAGCAGTTCTTC.

The chain combines TRBV5-1 with TRBJ1-3; 9 bases line up with TRBD1. V shed 2 bases, J shed 4 bases, and the junction held 1 base outside the gene matches. CDR1 is SGHRS and CDR2 is YFSETQ in the germline V gene. There are 14 residues in the CDR3. This CDR3 reads CASSLQGAGNTIYF. CDR3 DNA: TGCGCCAGCAGCTTACAGGGGGCAGGAAACACCATATATTTT.

The rearrangement joins TRBV5-1 to TRBJ2-7; 8 nucleotides align to TRBD1. V gave up 0 bases and J gave up 3 bases; unmatched junction bases: 5. Germline CDR1 reads SGHRS; CDR2 reads YFSETQ. The CDR3 contains 15 residues. The CDR3 coding sequence is TGCGCCAGCAGCTTGGCTCCGACAGGGGTCTACGAGCAGTACTTC. Amino acids: CASSLAPTGVYEQYF.

The chain's CDR3 is CASSLDVFGGQETQYF. The CDR3 coding sequence is TGCGCCAGCAGCTTGGACGTATTTGGGGGGCAAGAGACCCAGTACTTC. The chain carries TRBV5-1 and TRBJ2-5; D is possibly TRBD2 (6 bases). The V end was cut by 0 bases, the J end by 2 bases, with 14 bases between. This CDR3 contains 16 residues. Germline CDR1 is SGHRS and CDR2 is YFSETQ. Based on the CDR3 plus reference TRBV5-1 and TRBJ2-5, the full variable domain is KAGVTQTPRYLIKTRGQQVTLSCSPISGHRSVSWYQQTPGQGLQFLFEYFSETQRNKGNFPGRFSGRQFSNSRSEMNVSTLELGDSALYLCASSLDVFGGQETQYFGPGTRLLVL.

The V and J genes are TRBV30 and TRBJ2-5; possible D gene TRBD2, 5 bases. CDR1 and CDR2 from the germline V gene are GTSNPN and SVGIG (reference sequence). Trimming shortened V by 2 bases and J by 2 bases, and 15 bases separated the two germline ends. CDR3 size: 15 residues. The CDR3 reads CAWSPGVGLQETQYF. DNA of the CDR3: TGTGCCTGGAGTCCCGGGGTAGGCCTTCAAGAGACCCAGTACTTC.

V is TRBV5-1 and J is TRBJ2-3; D perhaps matches TRBD1 (6 bases). The CDR3 loop spans 16 amino acids. Trimming cost V 4 bases and J 1 base, with 16 bases left between them. Germline V lookup: CDR1 SGHRS, CDR2 YFSETQ. The CDR3, as DNA: TGCGCCAGCAGCCCCGAAGGGGGATGGGGCACAGATACGCAGTATTTT. Its protein is CASSPEGGWGTDTQYF. Full variable domain (rest looked up from reference TRBV5-1 and TRBJ2-3): KAGVTQTPRYLIKTRGQQVTLSCSPISGHRSVSWYQQTPGQGLQFLFEYFSETQRNKGNFPGRFSGRQFSNSRSEMNVSTLELGDSALYLCASSPEGGWGTDTQYFGPGTRLTVL.

The chain joins TRBV7-2 to TRBJ1-2; tentative D call: TRBD1 (5 bases). The CDR3 is 14 residues long. Per the germline V gene, CDR1 is SGHTA and CDR2 is FQGNSA. Trimming shortened V by 5 bases and J by 8 bases, and 18 bases separated the two germline ends. The CDR3, as DNA: TGTGCCAGCAGCCCTGGGGCTTCTCGTTCCGGCTACACCTTC. It translates to CASSPGASRSGYTF.

This rearrangement joins TRBV6-5 to TRBJ2-5; D may be TRBD2 (5 bases). The germline V gene encodes CDR1 MNHEY and CDR2 SVGAGI. V lost 2 bases and J lost 4, with 11 bases in between. This CDR3 comprises 14 residues. The CDR3: CASSYGSGSETQYF. The CDR3 region has the DNA TGTGCCAGCAGTTACGGCTCGGGATCAGAGACCCAGTACTTC.

The chain carries TRBV19 and TRBJ2-3; TRBD2 matches at 13 bases. The CDR3 extends over 16 amino acids. Germline CDR1 LNHDA, CDR2 SQIVND (reference sequence). Trimming removed 5 bases from V and 4 bases from J; junction bases left unmatched: 6. For the CDR3, the DNA is TGTGCCAGTAGTCCACTAGCGGGAGGGCCCCCAGATACGCAGTATTTT. Translated: CASSPLAGGPPDTQYF.

V gene TRBV28 combines with J gene TRBJ1-4; no clear D gene. The V gene's germline CDR1 is MDHEN and CDR2 SYDVKM. This CDR3 comprises 16 residues. V lost 3 bases to trimming and J lost 8 bases, with 19 bases between them. The CDR3 here is CASSLGDAVALEKLFF. The CDR3 DNA is TGTGCCAGCAGTTTGGGAGACGCGGTCGCGCTGGAAAAACTGTTTTTT. Complete variable domain (other parts from reference TRBV28 and TRBJ1-4): DVKVTQSSRYLVKRTGEKVFLECVQDMDHENMFWYRQDPGLGLRLIYFSYDVKMKEKGDIPEGYSVSREKKERFSLILESASTNQTSMYLCASSLGDAVALEKLFFGSGTQLSVL.

The chain recombines TRBV11-2 with TRBJ2-2; 8 bases line up with TRBD1. The CDR3 contains 17 residues. From germline, CDR1 is SGHAT and CDR2 FQNNGV. The V and J ends lost 3 bases and 5 bases, in that order; junction bases with no gene match: 11. CDR3 DNA sequence: TGTGCCAGCAGCTTTTTGACAGGGGCGGTTGGGACCGGGGAGCTGTTTTTT. Its protein is CASSFLTGAVGTGELFF. Based on the CDR3 plus reference TRBV11-2 and TRBJ2-2, the full variable domain is EAGVAQSPRYKIIEKRQSVAFWCNPISGHATLYWYQQILGQGPKLLIQFQNNGVVDDSQLPKDRFSAERLKGVDSTLKIQPAKLEDSAVYLCASSFLTGAVGTGELFFGEGSRLTVL.

The chain uses TRBV5-5 and TRBJ2-1, with 7 positions matching TRBD1. The CDR3 runs 16 residues. V shed 4 bases, J shed 4 bases, and the junction held 11 bases outside the gene matches. Germline CDR1 SGHKS, CDR2 YYEKEE (reference sequence). Written as DNA, the CDR3 is TGTGCCAGCAGCCCAGGGGCAGGGGGAAGGTACAATGAGCAGTTCTTC. Its translation: CASSPGAGGRYNEQFF.